The 11 T cell receptor beta chains below were found in one sample sequenced in a study of T cells after yellow fever vaccination (dated by TCRdb to the late 2010s). The sample's treatment or condition label is to be understood as: live attenuated yellow fever vaccine strain. Preparation of the library involved 5' RACE. TCRdb shows the sequencer as Illumina NovaSeq 6000. In TCRdb, the public reads were trimmed at Q25 with fastp and aligned with MiXCR, with productive beta chains retained. Rows are combined by CDR3 protein, so each entry shows the most common genes and DNA. This sample holds 310,000 or so distinct CDR3 sequences; roughly 3.5% were observed only once. The ten largest clones take up about 25% of the sample. This sample comprised PBMCs, obtained on the day of the yellow fever booster vaccination. Receptor source: a man younger than 35 who received the YFV17D yellow fever vaccine.

There are many counts of this clonotype. The chain recombines TRBV21-1 with TRBJ2-1; TRBD1 is the table's D call and was not checked against the DNA. TRBV21-1 counts as a pseudogene. The CDR3 is 16 residues long. The CDR3 DNA is TGTGCCAGCAGCGCCAGTGGTAGGGACAAAAACAATGAGCAGTTCTTC. This encodes CASSASGRDKNNEQFF.

This clonotype was counted a few times. The V call is TRBV20-1, the J call TRBJ2-3; 11 nucleotides line up with TRBD2. Trimming at V came to 3 bases and at J to 7 bases, leaving 6 bases not matched to a gene. The CDR3 sequence is 14 residues long. Germline V CDR1 and CDR2: DFQATT, SNEGSKA (reference sequence). The CDR3 bases are TGCAGTGCTAGGGTAGCGGGGGGGCGAAATACGCAGTATTTT. Translation: CSARVAGGRNTQYF.

This clonotype appeared a few times. The chain links TRBV4-3 to TRBJ1-5, with D tentatively TRBD1 (5 bases). Germline V gene sequence: CDR1 LGHNA, CDR2 YSLEER. Trimming shortened V by 0 bases and J by 5 bases, and 11 bases separated the two germline ends. The CDR3 has 15 amino acids. The CDR3 is CASSQDGAGHQPQHF. CDR3 nucleotide sequence: TGCGCCAGCAGCCAAGATGGGGCAGGGCATCAGCCCCAGCATTTT.

This clonotype showed up just a few times. V usage is TRBV6-2 or TRBV6-3 and J usage is TRBJ2-7, with D possibly matching TRBD1 (7 bases). The ends were cut back, 8 bases at V and 1 base at J, with 15 bases in the middle. This CDR3 has 14 residues. Germline V gives CDR1 MNHEY, CDR2 SVGEGT. In nucleotides, the CDR3 is TGTGCCAGCGCCAGGGGGGCTGGATCCTACGAGCAGTACGTC. Residues: CASARGAGSYEQYV.

This rearrangement joins TRBV12-3 or TRBV12-4 to TRBJ2-5, with a weak D call TRBD2 (6 bases). V shed 10 bases and J shed 1 base, with 19 bases lying between them. The length of the CDR3 is 15 residues. The CDR3 region has the DNA TGTGCCACCAAAGCCGGGGGAACCATCCAAGAGACCCAGTACTTC. Translated: CATKAGGTIQETQYF.

A few counts support this clonotype. The rearrangement uses TRBV7-2 and TRBJ2-3; 8 positions match TRBD2. Germline CDR1 is SGHTA and CDR2 is FQGNSA. Trimming removed 3 bases from V and 4 bases from J; junction bases left unmatched: 6. The length of the CDR3 is 15 residues. CDR3 amino acids: CASSFPGGSADTQYF. The CDR3 nucleotides read TGTGCCAGCAGCTTCCCGGGGGGGAGCGCAGATACGCAGTATTTT.

This clonotype was seen at least ten times. V usage is TRBV9 and J usage is TRBJ1-6, with D uncertain. The CDR3 is 12 residues long. V was trimmed by 3 bases and J by 10 bases, leaving 8 bases between them. The germline V gene encodes CDR1 SGDLS and CDR2 YYNGEE. DNA for the CDR3: TGTGCCAGCAGCGGGATTGGGTCACCCCTCCACTTT. Amino acid sequence: CASSGIGSPLHF.

This clonotype has only a few counts. The chain combines TRBV7-2 with TRBJ1-3, with D perhaps matching TRBD1 (5 bases). This CDR3 is 16 amino acids long. Germline V gene lookup returns CDR1 SGHTA and CDR2 FQGNSA. Deletions cut 5 bases from V and 2 bases from J, with 16 bases between. The DNA of the CDR3 is TGTGCCAGCAGCCCAGGGACTTTTCAAACTGGAAACACCATATATTTT. Protein sequence: CASSPGTFQTGNTIYF.

The sample holds a few counts of this clonotype. The V and J genes are TRBV2 and TRBJ1-5; D is undetermined. Trimming left V 2 bases short and J 0 bases short, with 5 bases between. The length of the CDR3 is 14 residues. Germline V gene sequence: CDR1 SNHLY, CDR2 FYNNEI. As DNA, the CDR3 is TGTGCCAGCAGTGAACAGAATAGCAATCAGCCCCAGCATTTT. Translating gives CASSEQNSNQPQHF.

There are a few counts of this clonotype. V and J are TRBV5-1 and TRBJ2-3, with a weak D call TRBD2 (6 bases). The CDR3 has 18 amino acids. V was cut by 1 base and J by 2 bases, with 20 bases left in between. CDR1 and CDR2 (germline): SGHRS, YFSETQ. CDR3 residues: CASSLIGSGGTLTDTQYF. The DNA of the CDR3 is TGCGCCAGCAGCTTGATTGGGTCGGGCGGGACTCTCACAGATACGCAGTATTTT.

This clonotype was counted between two and nine times. This chain joins TRBV15 and TRBJ1-4; D gene unclear. The CDR3 spans 16 residues. V dropped 1 base and J dropped 5 bases, with 14 bases sitting between them. Per germline, CDR1 LNHNV and CDR2 YYDKDF (reference sequence). CDR3 sequence reads: CATSRALGFYNEKLFF. For the CDR3, the DNA is TGTGCCACCAGCAGAGCTCTGGGCTTCTACAATGAAAAACTGTTTTTT.